These 5 T cell receptor beta chains came from one sample sequenced in a study of T cell responses to AZD1222 COVID-19 vaccine (dated by TCRdb to the early 2020s). Preparation of the library involved the immunoSEQ multiplex PCR assay. What TCRdb holds here is the immuneACCESS table cut down to in-frame rearrangements. Part of the clones is not present; checked against another copy, under half of the missing clones reflect an unresolved V gene, and the others are unexplained. The table for this sample lists roughly 130,000 clones; more than 70% of them were counted only once. 10% to 15% of the sample is held by the ten biggest clonotypes. Reading the label with the study, this specimen's time point is: baseline before first vaccination. The starting material was peripheral blood, obtained on day 0 of AZD1222 vaccination. All receptors derive from an adult in good health.

This clone has just one count. The chain uses TRBV27 and TRBJ2-3, with D possibly being TRBD2 (5 bases). Between the trimmed V and J ends, which lost 4 bases and 0 bases, there was a span of 14 bases. Germline V CDR1 and CDR2: MNHEY, SMNVEV (reference sequence). This CDR3 comprises 16 residues. The DNA for the CDR3 is TGTGCCAGCAGTTGGTCTAGCTCCTCTAGCACAGATACGCAGTATTTT. Amino acid sequence: CASSWSSSSSTDTQYF.

J is TRBJ1-1 and V is TRBV7-9; possibly TRBD1 for D (5 bases). Germline assignment: CDR1 SEHNR and CDR2 FQNEAQ (reference sequence). Trimming took off 5 bases at V and 5 bases at J, with 18 bases between the two ends. The CDR3 runs to 15 residues. The CDR3 region is CASSPSLWGGTEAFF. DNA for the CDR3: TGTGCCAGCAGCCCATCCTTATGGGGGGGGACTGAAGCTTTCTTT.

The chain carries TRBV9 and TRBJ1-1, with D hard to call. V was clipped by 2 bases and J by 3 bases, with 8 bases between them. CDR3 size: 13 residues. Looked up from germline, CDR1 is SGDLS and CDR2 is YYNGEE. The CDR3 loop is CASSVQADTEAFF. CDR3 bases: TGTGCCAGCAGCGTCCAGGCCGACACTGAAGCTTTCTTT.

In regard to this clone: Other nucleotide sequences from this sample produce the same CDR3. The V and J genes are TRBV6-2 or TRBV6-3 and TRBJ2-7; 12 nucleotides match TRBD2. With 5 bases clipped from V and 4 bases from J, the junction kept 6 bases outside the gene matches. This CDR3 has 15 amino acids. Germline assignment: CDR1 MNHEY and CDR2 SVGEGT. The CDR3 loop reads CASSRTSGRLYEQYF. The CDR3, as DNA: TGTGCCAGCAGTAGAACTAGCGGGAGGCTTTACGAGCAGTACTTC.

The V call is TRBV21-1, the J call TRBJ1-6; the table assigns TRBD1, which was not confirmed against the DNA. TRBV21-1 is recorded as a pseudogene. There are 16 residues in the CDR3. CDR3 in DNA: TGTGCCAGGCACAGGGTCGTAACGGGGAGCAATTCACCCCTCCACTTT. This codes for CARHRVVTGSNSPLHF.